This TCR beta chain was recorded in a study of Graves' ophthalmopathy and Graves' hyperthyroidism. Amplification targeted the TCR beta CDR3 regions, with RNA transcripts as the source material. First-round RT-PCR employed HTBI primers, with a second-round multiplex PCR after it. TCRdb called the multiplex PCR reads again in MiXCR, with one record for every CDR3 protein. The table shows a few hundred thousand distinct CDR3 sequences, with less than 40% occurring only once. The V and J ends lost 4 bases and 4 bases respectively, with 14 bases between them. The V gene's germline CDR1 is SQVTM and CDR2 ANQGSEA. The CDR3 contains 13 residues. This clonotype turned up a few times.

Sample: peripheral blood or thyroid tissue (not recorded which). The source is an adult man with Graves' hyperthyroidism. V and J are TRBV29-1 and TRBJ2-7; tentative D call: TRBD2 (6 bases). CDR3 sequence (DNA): TGCAGCGTTGGGAGGGTCGGAAGTTACGAGCAGTACTTC. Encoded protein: CSVGRVGSYEQYF.